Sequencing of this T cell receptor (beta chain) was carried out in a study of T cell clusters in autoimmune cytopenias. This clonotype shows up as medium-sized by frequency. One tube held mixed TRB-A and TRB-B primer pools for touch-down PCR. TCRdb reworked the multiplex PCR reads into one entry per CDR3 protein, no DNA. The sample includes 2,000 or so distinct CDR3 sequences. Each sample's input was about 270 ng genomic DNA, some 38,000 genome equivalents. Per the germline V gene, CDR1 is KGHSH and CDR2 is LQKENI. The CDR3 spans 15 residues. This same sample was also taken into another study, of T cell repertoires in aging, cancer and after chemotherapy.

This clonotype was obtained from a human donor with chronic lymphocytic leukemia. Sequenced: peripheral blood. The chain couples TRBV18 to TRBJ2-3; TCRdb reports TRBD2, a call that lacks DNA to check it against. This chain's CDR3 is CASSPVTSGGDTQYF.